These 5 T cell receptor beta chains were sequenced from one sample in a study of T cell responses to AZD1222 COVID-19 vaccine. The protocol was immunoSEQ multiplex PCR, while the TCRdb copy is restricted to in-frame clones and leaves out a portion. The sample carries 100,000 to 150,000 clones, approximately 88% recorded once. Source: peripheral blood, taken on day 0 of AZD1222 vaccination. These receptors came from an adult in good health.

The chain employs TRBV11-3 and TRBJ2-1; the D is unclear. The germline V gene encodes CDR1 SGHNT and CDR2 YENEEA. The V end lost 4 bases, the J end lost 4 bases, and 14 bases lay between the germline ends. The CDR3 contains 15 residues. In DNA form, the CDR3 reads TGTGCCAGCAGCTCAAGGCCCGACCCTTACAATGAGCAGTTCTTC. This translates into CASSSRPDPYNEQFF.

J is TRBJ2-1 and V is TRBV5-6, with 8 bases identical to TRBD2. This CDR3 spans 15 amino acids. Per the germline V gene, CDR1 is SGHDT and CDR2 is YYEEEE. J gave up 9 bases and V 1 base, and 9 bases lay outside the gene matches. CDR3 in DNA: TGTGCCAGCAGCTTGTTAAAGCGGGAGTATGGTGAGCAGTTCTTC. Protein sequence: CASSLLKREYGEQFF. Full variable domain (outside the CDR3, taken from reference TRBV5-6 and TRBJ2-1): DAGVTQSPTHLIKTRGQQVTLRCSPKSGHDTVSWYQQALGQGPQFIFQYYEEEERQRGNFPDRFSGHQFPNYSSELNVNALLLGDSALYLCASSLLKREYGEQFFGPGTRLTVL.

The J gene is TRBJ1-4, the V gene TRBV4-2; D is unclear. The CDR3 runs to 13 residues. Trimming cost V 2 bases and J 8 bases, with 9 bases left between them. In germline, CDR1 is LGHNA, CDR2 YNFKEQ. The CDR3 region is CASSQRIGEKLFF. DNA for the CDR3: TGTGCCAGCAGCCAAAGAATAGGGGAAAAACTGTTTTTT.

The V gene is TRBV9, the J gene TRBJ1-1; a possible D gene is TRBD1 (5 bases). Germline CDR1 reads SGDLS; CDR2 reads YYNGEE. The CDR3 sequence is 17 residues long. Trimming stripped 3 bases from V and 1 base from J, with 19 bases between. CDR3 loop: CASSAGRDFRANTEAFF. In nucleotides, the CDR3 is TGTGCCAGCAGCGCCGGCCGGGACTTCCGTGCGAACACTGAAGCTTTCTTT.

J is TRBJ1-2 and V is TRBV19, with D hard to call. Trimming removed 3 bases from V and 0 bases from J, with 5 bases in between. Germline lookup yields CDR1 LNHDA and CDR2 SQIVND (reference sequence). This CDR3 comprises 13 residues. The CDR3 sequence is CASSMDANYGYTF. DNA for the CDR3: TGTGCCAGTAGTATGGACGCTAACTATGGCTACACCTTC. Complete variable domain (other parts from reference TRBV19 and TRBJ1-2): DGGITQSPKYLFRKEGQNVTLSCEQNLNHDAMYWYRQDPGQGLRLIYYSQIVNDFQKGDIAEGYSVSREKKESFPLTVTSAQKNPTAFYLCASSMDANYGYTFGSGTRLTVV.